These 22 T cell receptor beta chains came from one sample sequenced in a study of T cell responses to AZD1222 COVID-19 vaccine. The table came from immunoSEQ multiplex PCR; TCRdb's copy has only in-frame clones and leaves some out. The sample carries approximately 120,000 clones, 88% recorded once. This specimen consisted of peripheral blood, obtained on day 0 of AZD1222 vaccination. Source of these receptors: an adult in good health.

CDR3 region: CASSSDPSRETQYF. The CDR3 DNA reads as TGTGCCAGCAGCTCGGACCCGTCTCGAGAGACCCAGTACTTC. J is TRBJ2-5 and V is TRBV11-3, with D unresolved. The V and J ends lost 4 bases and 4 bases respectively, with 13 bases between them. Germline CDR1 reads SGHNT; CDR2 reads YENEEA. The CDR3 is 14 residues long.

This clone was observed a single time. The genes are TRBV4-2 and TRBJ1-4, with D tentatively TRBD1 (6 bases). From germline, CDR1 is LGHNA and CDR2 YNFKEQ. V was trimmed by 4 bases and J by 6 bases, leaving 15 bases between them. The CDR3 sequence is 15 residues long. CDR3 DNA sequence: TGTGCCAGCAGCCTCGTTGGGGGACAAGATGAAAAACTGTTTTTT. Translated: CASSLVGGQDEKLFF.

This chain links TRBV10-3 with TRBJ1-1, with TRBD1 matching over 10 bases. After removal of 10 bases from V and 0 bases from J, the junction contained 14 bases not matched to a gene. The CDR3 sequence is 17 residues long. CDR1 and CDR2 (germline): ENHRY, SYGVKD. In DNA form, the CDR3 reads TGTGCCACCGCACGCCGGGGACAGGGGCCCATGAACACTGAAGCTTTCTTT. Translated, it gives CATARRGQGPMNTEAFF.

This clone was seen more than once but under ten times. The chain combines TRBV19 with TRBJ1-6; tentatively, D is TRBD1 (6 bases). Germline CDR1 reads LNHDA; CDR2 reads SQIVND (reference sequence). V was clipped by 3 bases and J by 5 bases, with 8 bases between them. The CDR3 totals 14 residues. The CDR3, as DNA: TGTGCCAGTAGTATCCAGGGGAATAATTCACCCCTCCACTTT. Translating it yields CASSIQGNNSPLHF.

The gene calls are TRBV29-1 and TRBJ2-7; a weak D match, TRBD1 (6 bases). V lost 5 bases, J lost 6 bases, and 14 bases lay in between. This CDR3 contains 12 residues. CDR1 and CDR2 from the germline V gene are SQVTM and ANQGSEA. The CDR3 protein is CSVRKGEVEQYF. Here the CDR3 DNA reads TGCAGCGTTCGAAAGGGGGAAGTCGAGCAGTACTTC.

This clone was observed a handful of times. V is TRBV2 and J is TRBJ2-7; the D gene is possibly TRBD2 (5 bases). Germline CDR1 and CDR2: SNHLY and FYNNEI. V was shortened by 8 bases and J by 3 bases, with 8 bases between the two germline ends. This CDR3 spans 11 amino acids. The CDR3 DNA sequence: TGTGCCAGCGCCGGGGTCTACGAGCAGTACGTC. This gives the protein CASAGVYEQYV.

The V and J genes are TRBV10-3 and TRBJ2-7, with no clear D. CDR3 length equals 12 residues. Germline values: CDR1 ENHRY, CDR2 SYGVKD. V was shortened by 3 bases and J by 1 base, with 4 bases between the two germline ends. The CDR3 bases are TGTGCCATCAGTGACCTATCCTACGAGCAGTACGTC. The encoded protein is CAISDLSYEQYV.

The chain's CDR3 is CASSRGQGNSPLHF. The CDR3 bases are TGTGCCAGCAGCAGGGGACAGGGGAATTCACCCCTCCACTTT. The chain links TRBV9 to TRBJ1-6; 10 nucleotides agree with TRBD1. The V and J ends lost 4 bases and 7 bases, in that order; junction bases with no gene match: 2. Germline V gene data show CDR1 as SGDLS and CDR2 as YYNGEE. The CDR3 runs 14 residues.

The CDR3 DNA follows: TGTGCCAGCAGTACCGTCGACCGAAGTCATGAAAAACTGTTTTTT. This sequence encodes CASSTVDRSHEKLFF. The rearrangement uses TRBV5-8 and TRBJ1-4; D call uncertain. Germline CDR1 and CDR2: SGHTS and YDEGEE. This CDR3 is 15 amino acids long. V lost 5 bases and J lost 6, with 17 bases in between.

A few counts support this clone. The rearrangement joins TRBV5-1 to TRBJ1-5; no clear D. The CDR3 length is 16 residues. The germline V and J ends were trimmed by 0 bases and 0 bases, with 10 bases remaining between them. In germline, CDR1 is SGHRS, CDR2 YFSETQ. As DNA, the CDR3 is TGCGCCAGCAGCTTGGACGCGGACCATAGCAATCAGCCCCAGCATTTT. It translates to CASSLDADHSNQPQHF.

The J gene is TRBJ1-4, the V gene TRBV5-1; maybe TRBD1 (5 bases). V lost 2 bases and J lost 1, with 6 bases in between. Germline CDR1 and CDR2: SGHRS and YFSETQ. The CDR3 sequence is 14 residues long. The CDR3 nucleotides read TGCGCCAGCAGCTTCGGGGGAACTAATGAAAAACTGTTTTTT. It is translated as CASSFGGTNEKLFF. The variable domain in full, completed from reference TRBV5-1 and TRBJ1-4, reads KAGVTQTPRYLIKTRGQQVTLSCSPISGHRSVSWYQQTPGQGLQFLFEYFSETQRNKGNFPGRFSGRQFSNSRSEMNVSTLELGDSALYLCASSFGGTNEKLFFGSGTQLSVL.

This clone was observed a handful of times. The chain couples TRBV19 to TRBJ1-5; D not certain. Germline V CDR1 and CDR2: LNHDA, SQIVND (reference sequence). Trimming removed 7 bases from V and 3 bases from J, with 19 bases in between. CDR3 length: 16 residues. The CDR3 spells CASIIRGGSYNQPQHF. Written as DNA, the CDR3 is TGTGCCAGTATTATTCGGGGTGGCAGCTACAATCAGCCCCAGCATTTT.

This clone was seen just once. The chain links TRBV5-4 to TRBJ2-1; TRBD2 matches at 10 bases. This CDR3 has 17 residues. J lost 5 bases, V lost 4 bases, and 12 bases had no gene match. Germline V CDR1 and CDR2: SGHNT, YYREEE (reference sequence). CDR3 DNA sequence: TGTGCCAGCAGCACGTCGTGGACTAGCGGTCGGAACAATGAGCAGTTCTTC. It encodes CASSTSWTSGRNNEQFF. Filled out from reference TRBV5-4 and TRBJ2-1, the complete variable domain reads ETGVTQSPTHLIKTRGQQVTLRCSSQSGHNTVSWYQQALGQGPQFIFQYYREEENGRGNFPPRFSGLQFPNYSSELNVNALELDDSALYLCASSTSWTSGRNNEQFFGPGTRLTVL.

The rearrangement uses TRBV27 and TRBJ1-6; 11 bases agree with TRBD1. The trim removed 6 bases at V and 9 bases at J, leaving 10 bases unmatched. The germline V gene has CDR1 MNHEY and CDR2 SMNVEV (reference sequence). The CDR3 consists of 16 residues. Here the CDR3 DNA reads TGTGCCAGCAGCCCTGGCCGGACAGGGGGCGGTTCACCCCTCCACTTT. As protein: CASSPGRTGGGSPLHF.

The chain joins TRBV15 to TRBJ1-3, with D hard to call. The length of the CDR3 is 15 residues. In germline, CDR1 is LNHNV, CDR2 YYDKDF (reference sequence). The V end was cut by 5 bases, the J end by 0 bases, with 11 bases between. CDR3 in amino acids: CATSGPGHSGNTIYF. CDR3 DNA: TGTGCCACCAGCGGACCGGGCCACTCTGGAAACACCATATATTTT. The full variable domain, its missing parts supplied by reference TRBV15 and TRBJ1-3, is DAMVIQNPRYQVTQFGKPVTLSCSQTLNHNVMYWYQQKSSQAPKLLFHYYDKDFNNEADTPDNFQSRRPNTSFCFLDIRSPGLGDTAMYLCATSGPGHSGNTIYFGEGSWLTVV.

The chain joins TRBV10-3 to TRBJ2-5; D gene uncertain. The germline V and J ends were trimmed by 2 bases and 1 base, with 14 bases remaining between them. The CDR3 runs to 16 residues. Germline loops: CDR1 ENHRY, CDR2 SYGVKD. The CDR3, as DNA: TGTGCCATCAGTGAGCAGGACCAAGGCTCCCAAGAGACCCAGTACTTC. Protein product: CAISEQDQGSQETQYF.

This clone has a count of ten or more. The rearrangement joins TRBV5-6 to TRBJ2-7; the match to TRBD1 covers 8 bases. Trimming at V came to 2 bases and at J to 5 bases, leaving 21 bases not matched to a gene. The germline gives CDR1 SGHDT, CDR2 YYEEEE. This CDR3 is built from 19 residues. CDR3 region: CASSFFVGQVRRGYDEQYV. The DNA of the CDR3 is TGTGCCAGCAGCTTTTTCGTGGGACAGGTTCGTCGGGGGTATGACGAGCAGTACGTC.

Written as DNA, the CDR3 is TGTGCCTGGAGTGTCGAAGCTACCGGGGAGCTGTTTTTT. Protein sequence: CAWSVEATGELFF. The gene calls are TRBV30 and TRBJ2-2; no reliable D call. Trimming shortened V by 0 bases and J by 5 bases, and 7 bases separated the two germline ends. CDR3 length: 13 residues. CDR1 and CDR2 (germline): GTSNPN, SVGIG (reference sequence). Looking up the rest from reference TRBV30 and TRBJ2-2 gives the full variable domain: SQTIHQWPATLVQPVGSPLSLECTVEGTSNPNLYWYRQAAGRGLQLLFYSVGIGQISSEVPQNLSASRPQDRQFILSSKKLLLSDSGFYLCAWSVEATGELFFGEGSRLTVL.

The rearrangement uses TRBV11-3 and TRBJ2-1; a weak D match, TRBD2 (6 bases). V was shortened by 1 base and J by 10 bases, with 14 bases between the two germline ends. Germline V gives CDR1 SGHNT, CDR2 YENEEA. The CDR3 totals 14 residues. CDR3 nucleotide sequence: TGTGCCAGCAGCTTAGGAGCGACCGCGGGGGAGCAGTTCTTC. Protein product: CASSLGATAGEQFF.

The chain combines TRBV10-2 with TRBJ1-1; D unresolved. The CDR3 spans 13 residues. V lost 2 bases, J lost 6 bases, and 10 bases lay in between. Germline V gene sequence: CDR1 WSHSY, CDR2 SAAADI. CDR3 sequence reads: CASSETDPAEAFF. The CDR3, as DNA: TGCGCCAGCAGTGAGACGGACCCGGCTGAAGCTTTCTTT.

The chain employs TRBV7-3 and TRBJ1-2; no clear D. V dropped 2 bases and J dropped 4 bases, with 8 bases sitting between them. The CDR3 contains 13 residues. The germline gives CDR1 SGHTA, CDR2 FQGTGA. CDR3 sequence reads: CASSLGGGYGYTF. CDR3 nucleotides: TGTGCCAGCAGCTTAGGCGGAGGCTATGGCTACACCTTC. Full variable domain (rest looked up from reference TRBV7-3 and TRBJ1-2): GAGVSQTPSNKVTEKGKYVELRCDPISGHTALYWYRQSLGQGPEFLIYFQGTGAADDSGLPNDRFFAVRPEGSVSTLKIQRTERGDSAVYLCASSLGGGYGYTFGSGTRLTVV.

This chain joins TRBV6-2 or TRBV6-3 and TRBJ2-2; 9 bases agree with TRBD2. The CDR3 runs to 17 residues. CDR1 and CDR2 from the germline V gene are MNHEY and SVGEGT. V trimming: 2 bases; J trimming: 3 bases; junction bases outside the gene matches: 7. The CDR3 here is CASSYPSGVGYTGELFF. The CDR3 coding sequence is TGTGCCAGCAGTTACCCTAGCGGGGTAGGCTACACCGGGGAGCTGTTTTTT.